This is a list of T cell receptor beta chains from one sample in a study of CD8 T cells in Susac syndrome. MiXCR, run by TCRdb on the immunoSEQ multiplex PCR reads, gives a single entry per CDR3 protein. The sample carries about 64,000 distinct CDR3 sequences, just under 95% recorded once. The sample was CD8+ T cells from PBMCs. The receptors shown here come from a human donor with multiple sclerosis. The CDR3 runs from the conserved cysteine through the conserved F or W. D genes are given only for firm matches. Expanded clones are given a class, and other clones once, few, many or no size at all.

V	size	J	D	DNA	CDR3
TRBV20-1	-	TRBJ2-3	-	TGCAGTGCTAGTGGGGAATGGGGGCGCCCCACAGATACGCAGTATTTT	CSASGEWGRPTDTQYF
TRBV13	-	TRBJ2-6	-	TGTGCCAGCAGCTTAGGTCCACGGCGGGTGGACGGGGCCAACGTCCTGACTTTC	CASSLGPRRVDGANVLTF
TRBV7-9	medium-sized	TRBJ2-7	-	TGTGCCAGCACTCACCCGAGCTCCTACGAGCAGTACTTC	CASTHPSSYEQYF
TRBV27	-	TRBJ2-5	-	TGTGCCAGCATGGGGATTCAAGAGACCCAGTACTTC	CASMGIQETQYF
TRBV20-1	-	TRBJ2-3	TRBD2	TGCAGTGCGCGCCCCGGCACTAGCGGGGACACAGATACGCAGTATTTT	CSARPGTSGDTDTQYF
TRBV4-1	once	TRBJ1-2	TRBD1	TGCGCCAGCAGCTTTATACCTCCCCGACAACACGGACAGGGGGAAGCTAACTATGGCTACACCTTC	CASSFIPPRQHGQGEANYGYTF
TRBV7-9	-	TRBJ1-5	-	TGTGCCAGGCACCCCGGGCGGCTTAATCAGCCCCAGCATTTT	CARHPGRLNQPQHF
TRBV4-3	-	TRBJ2-7	-	TGCGCCAGCAGCCAAGATAAGGGAGGCGAGCAGTACTTC	CASSQDKGGEQYF
TRBV13	-	TRBJ2-2	-	TGTGCCAGCAGCTTAGGGAAAAGTACCGGGGAGCTGTTTTTT	CASSLGKSTGELFF
TRBV20-1	-	TRBJ2-7	TRBD1	TGCAGTGCAAGACAGGGGGACGAGCAGTACTTC	CSARQGDEQYF
TRBV12-3/TRBV12-4	-	TRBJ2-7	-	TGTGCCAGCAGCTGGATTACGTGGGAGCAGTACTTC	CASSWITWEQYF
TRBV29-1	-	TRBJ1-2	-	TGCAGCGTTGAAGATCAGCCAGTACCTGGCTACACCTTC	CSVEDQPVPGYTF
TRBV13	-	TRBJ2-5	-	TGTGCCAGCAGCTTCCAGGGACCCGAGACCCAGTACTTC	CASSFQGPETQYF
TRBV28	-	TRBJ1-1	-	TGTGCCAGCAGTCCTAAACAGGGTTTGAACACTGAAGCTTTCTTT	CASSPKQGLNTEAFF
TRBV6-1	few	TRBJ2-2	-	TGTGCCAGCGGGGGGACAGAGGCCGGGGAGCTGTTTTTT	CASGGTEAGELFF
TRBV20-1	-	TRBJ2-7	-	TGCAGTGCTACCAGAGGGGCTCTCTCCTACGAGCAGTACTTC	CSATRGALSYEQYF
TRBV4-3	-	TRBJ2-5	-	TGCGCCACCGTCGAGACTACCCAAGAGACCCAGTACTTC	CATVETTQETQYF
TRBV28	-	TRBJ1-2	-	TGTGCCAGCAGTTTTGTCGTTAACTATGGCTACACCTTC	CASSFVVNYGYTF
TRBV7-9	-	TRBJ1-3	-	TGTGCCAGCAGCTCCCGGACCTACGATGGAAACACCATATATTTT	CASSSRTYDGNTIYF
TRBV27	-	TRBJ1-2	-	TGTGCCAGCAGCCCCGCCTTCGAGGGGAACTATGGCTACACCTTC	CASSPAFEGNYGYTF
TRBV7-6	-	TRBJ2-7	-	TGTGCCAGCAGCTTAGAACTGGGTTCTGGCGAGCAGTACTTC	CASSLELGSGEQYF
TRBV2	-	TRBJ1-2	TRBD1	TGTGCCGGAGATACCGGGACAGGGACGGCATATGGCTACACCTTC	CAGDTGTGTAYGYTF
TRBV20-1	-	TRBJ2-7	-	TGCAGTGCTAGTGCCTACGAGCAGTACTTC	CSASAYEQYF
TRBV12-3/TRBV12-4	-	TRBJ2-1	-	TGTGCCAGCAAGTGGGATGGGAGCAATGAGCAGTTCTTC	CASKWDGSNEQFF
TRBV29-1	-	TRBJ1-1	TRBD1	TGCAGCGAGAAGGGGGCCCTGAACACTGAAGCTTTCTTT	CSEKGALNTEAFF
TRBV6-1	-	TRBJ2-7	-	TGTGCCAGCAGAGCGCCCGGGAGCGACGAGCAGTACTTC	CASRAPGSDEQYF